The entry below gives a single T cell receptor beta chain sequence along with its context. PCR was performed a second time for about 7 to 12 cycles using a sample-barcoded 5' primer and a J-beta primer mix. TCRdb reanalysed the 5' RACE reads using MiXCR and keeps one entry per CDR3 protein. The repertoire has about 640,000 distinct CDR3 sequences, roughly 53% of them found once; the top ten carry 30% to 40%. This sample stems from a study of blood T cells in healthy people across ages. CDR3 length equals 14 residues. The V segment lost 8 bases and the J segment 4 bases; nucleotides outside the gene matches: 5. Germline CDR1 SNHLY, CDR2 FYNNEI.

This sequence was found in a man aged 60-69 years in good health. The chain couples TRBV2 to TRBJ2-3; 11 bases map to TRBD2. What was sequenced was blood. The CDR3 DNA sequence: TGTGCCAGCGGGACTAGCGGTTATCCAGATACGCAGTATTTT. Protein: CASGTSGYPDTQYF. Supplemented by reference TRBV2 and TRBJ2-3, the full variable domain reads EPEVTQTPSHQVTQMGQEVILRCVPISNHLYFYWYRQILGQKVEFLVSFYNNEISEKSEIFDDQFSVERPDGSNFTLKIRSTKLEDSAMYFCASGTSGYPDTQYFGPGTRLTVL.